One and the same sample provided the 14 T cell receptor beta chains below, sequenced in a study of neurological immune-mediated disorders. MiXCR, run by TCRdb on the 5' RACE reads, gives a single entry per CDR3 protein. The sample includes about 65,000 distinct CDR3 sequences, 4.1% of them seen just once. Sequencing was done on a sample of PBMCs. The source is a man aged 45 to 65 with multiple sclerosis.

This clonotype was seen repeatedly, ten times or more. This chain uses TRBV12-3 or TRBV12-4 with TRBJ2-3; D gene ambiguous. CDR3 length: 15 residues. V gave up 6 bases and J gave up 2 bases, with 15 bases separating them. The CDR3 here is CASRGRFENTDTQYF. CDR3 DNA sequence: TGTGCCAGCAGGGGCCGTTTCGAAAACACAGATACGCAGTATTTT.

This clonotype was found many times. This chain links TRBV20-1 with TRBJ1-5; possible D gene TRBD1, 5 bases. The CDR3 contains 14 residues. V was clipped by 2 bases and J by 2 bases, with 10 bases between them. Germline CDR1 reads DFQATT; CDR2 reads SNEGSKA (reference sequence). The CDR3 DNA is TGCAGTGCTAGATCTTTGGGGGGCAATCAGCCCCAGCATTTT. Its translation: CSARSLGGNQPQHF.

This clonotype was detected many times. The CDR3 sequence: CSARASGRGYEQYF. In DNA form, the CDR3 reads TGCAGTGCTAGAGCTAGCGGAAGAGGATACGAGCAGTACTTC. The chain combines TRBV20-1 with TRBJ2-7, with 7 bases lining up with TRBD2. V gave up 1 base and J gave up 4 bases; unmatched junction bases: 7. Per germline, CDR1 DFQATT and CDR2 SNEGSKA (reference sequence). The CDR3 has 14 amino acids.

In its sample, this clonotype was seen many times. J is TRBJ1-4 and V is TRBV5-1; 7 bases align to TRBD1. CDR1 and CDR2 (germline): SGHRS, YFSETQ. There are 15 residues in the CDR3. V gave up 3 bases and J gave up 0 bases; unmatched junction bases: 2. The DNA for the CDR3 is TGCGCCAGCAGCTCTACAGGGGCAACTAATGAAAAACTGTTTTTT. Its translation is CASSSTGATNEKLFF.

This clonotype was seen repeatedly, ten times or more. The chain is built from TRBV5-1 and TRBJ2-1; D ambiguous. Germline V gives CDR1 SGHRS, CDR2 YFSETQ. This CDR3 has 15 amino acids. V gave up 1 base and J gave up 3 bases, with 11 bases separating them. The CDR3 nucleotides are TGCGCCAGCAGCTTGAGGAGCGAGAGCTACAATGAGCAGTTCTTC. Amino acid sequence: CASSLRSESYNEQFF.

Ten or more counts support this clonotype. The J gene is TRBJ2-2, the V gene TRBV7-3; no firm D call. Germline CDR1 is SGHTA and CDR2 is FQGTGA. CDR3 length: 13 amino acids. V was cut by 4 bases and J by 5 bases, with 8 bases left in between. Here the CDR3 reads CASSSEVTGELFF. DNA for the CDR3: TGTGCCAGCAGCTCAGAAGTAACCGGGGAGCTGTTTTTT.

This clonotype was seen at least ten times. The genes are TRBV12-3 or TRBV12-4 and TRBJ1-6; 7 nucleotides match TRBD1. This CDR3 spans 13 amino acids. Losses at the gene ends were 6 bases for V and 11 bases for J; bases not matched to a gene: 7. CDR3 bases: TGTGCCAGCAGCCGACAGGGAGATACACCCCTCCACTTT. Amino acid sequence: CASSRQGDTPLHF.

This clonotype has ten or more counts. V gene TRBV10-3 combines with J gene TRBJ2-1, with no clear D. The CDR3 runs to 11 residues. The V and J ends lost 4 bases and 6 bases respectively, with 4 bases between them. CDR1 is ENHRY and CDR2 is SYGVKD in the germline V gene. CDR3 sequence (DNA): TGTGCCATCAGTGGTGCCAATGAGCAGTTCTTC. Translating it yields CAISGANEQFF.

This clonotype was counted at least ten times. The chain has TRBV15 and TRBJ2-3, with TRBD1 matching 7 bases. Germline loops: CDR1 LNHNV, CDR2 YYDKDF (reference sequence). V lost 5 bases to trimming and J lost 5 bases; unmatched junction nucleotides: 10. There are 15 residues in the CDR3. In DNA, the CDR3 is TGTGCCACCAGCGCACCGGGACAGCAGTTAGATACGCAGTATTTT. It yields the protein CATSAPGQQLDTQYF.

This clonotype was seen repeatedly, ten times or more. The gene calls are TRBV13 and TRBJ2-6; 12 nucleotides match TRBD2. V was clipped by 7 bases and J by 2 bases; unmatched bases: 6. The CDR3 has 17 amino acids. Germline V gene lookup returns CDR1 PRHDT and CDR2 FYEKMQ (reference sequence). CDR3 sequence reads: CASTLRLAGAGANVLTF. The DNA for the CDR3 is TGTGCCAGCACCCTTCGACTAGCGGGGGCTGGGGCCAACGTCCTGACTTTC.

This clonotype was found many times. This sequence joins TRBV20-1 and TRBJ2-3; 7 nucleotides line up with TRBD1. The CDR3 runs to 17 residues. CDR1 and CDR2 from the germline V gene are DFQATT and SNEGSKA (reference sequence). V shed 6 bases and J 2 bases; nucleotides not matched to a gene: 17. CDR3 amino acids: CSAIMDRFPISTDTQYF. CDR3 DNA: TGCAGTGCCATAATGGACAGGTTTCCCATTTCCACAGATACGCAGTATTTT.

This clonotype was recorded at least ten times. V gene TRBV27 combines with J gene TRBJ2-1, with 11 bases matching TRBD2. There are 12 residues in the CDR3. J was trimmed by 10 bases and V by 6 bases; bases with no gene match: 2. Germline lookup yields CDR1 MNHEY and CDR2 SMNVEV (reference sequence). The CDR3, as DNA: TGTGCCAGCAGGAGGACTAGCGGGGAGCAGTTCTTC. It codes for CASRRTSGEQFF.

This clonotype was seen ten or more times. This sequence joins TRBV12-3 or TRBV12-4 and TRBJ1-2; perhaps TRBD1 as D (5 bases). V dropped 1 base and J dropped 6 bases, with 12 bases sitting between them. The CDR3 spans 14 residues. DNA of the CDR3: TGTGCCAGCAGTTTAGGGACACCGACGAATGGCTACACCTTC. Translated, it gives CASSLGTPTNGYTF.

This clonotype came up many times. The rearrangement uses TRBV7-9 and TRBJ1-4; no clear D. Deletions cut 1 base from V and 3 bases from J, with 9 bases between. The CDR3 sequence is 15 residues long. Germline CDR1 and CDR2: SEHNR and FQNEAQ (reference sequence). The CDR3 DNA is TGTGCCAGCAGCTTAGTAAACACAGCTAATGAAAAACTGTTTTTT. Translation gives CASSLVNTANEKLFF.